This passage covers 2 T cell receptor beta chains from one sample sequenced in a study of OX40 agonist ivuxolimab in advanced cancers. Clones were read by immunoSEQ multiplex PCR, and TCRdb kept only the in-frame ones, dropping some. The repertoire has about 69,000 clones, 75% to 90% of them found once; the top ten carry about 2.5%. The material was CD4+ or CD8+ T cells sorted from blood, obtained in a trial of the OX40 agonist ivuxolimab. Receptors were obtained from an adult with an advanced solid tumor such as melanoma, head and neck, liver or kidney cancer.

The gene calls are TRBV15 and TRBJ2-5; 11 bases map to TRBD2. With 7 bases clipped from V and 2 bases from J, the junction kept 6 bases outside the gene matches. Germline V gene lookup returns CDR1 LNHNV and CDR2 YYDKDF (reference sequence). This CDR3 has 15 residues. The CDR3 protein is CATNPGTSGQETQYF. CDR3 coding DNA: TGTGCCACCAACCCCGGGACTAGCGGTCAAGAGACCCAGTACTTC.

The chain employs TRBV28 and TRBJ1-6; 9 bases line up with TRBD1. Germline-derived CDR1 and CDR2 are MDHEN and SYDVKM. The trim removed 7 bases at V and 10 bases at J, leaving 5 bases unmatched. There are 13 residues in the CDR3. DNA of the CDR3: TGTGCCAGCACCCTAGGACAGGGGTCACCCCTCCACTTT. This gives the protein CASTLGQGSPLHF. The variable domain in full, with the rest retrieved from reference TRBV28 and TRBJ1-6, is DVKVTQSSRYLVKRTGEKVFLECVQDMDHENMFWYRQDPGLGLRLIYFSYDVKMKEKGDIPEGYSVSREKKERFSLILESASTNQTSMYLCASTLGQGSPLHFGNGTRLTVT.